Below, one T cell receptor (beta chain) is given with its context. What it binds is unknown. This entry is derived from a study of T cell clusters in autoimmune cytopenias. Whole-study results and caveats: No experiment has yet validated the function of the T cell clusters defined in silico.

Germline values: CDR1 MNHNS, CDR2 SASEGT. This CDR3 is 15 amino acids long. TRB was amplified from about 270 ng of peripheral blood genomic DNA per sample. Multiplex touch-down PCR amplified TRB using TRB-A and TRB-B pools in one tube. TCRdb derives one entry per CDR3 protein from the multiplex PCR reads, leaving out DNA. With 8,000 or so distinct CDR3 sequences in the sample, the ten largest clones hold roughly 28%. Material for sequencing was peripheral blood. The rearrangement joins TRBV6-1 to TRBJ2-3; the D call from TCRdb, TRBD2, cannot be confirmed without DNA. The TCR sequence derives from a human donor with an autoimmune cytopenia or autoimmune hepatitis (not recorded which). CDR3 sequence: CASSEPGAGTDTQYF.